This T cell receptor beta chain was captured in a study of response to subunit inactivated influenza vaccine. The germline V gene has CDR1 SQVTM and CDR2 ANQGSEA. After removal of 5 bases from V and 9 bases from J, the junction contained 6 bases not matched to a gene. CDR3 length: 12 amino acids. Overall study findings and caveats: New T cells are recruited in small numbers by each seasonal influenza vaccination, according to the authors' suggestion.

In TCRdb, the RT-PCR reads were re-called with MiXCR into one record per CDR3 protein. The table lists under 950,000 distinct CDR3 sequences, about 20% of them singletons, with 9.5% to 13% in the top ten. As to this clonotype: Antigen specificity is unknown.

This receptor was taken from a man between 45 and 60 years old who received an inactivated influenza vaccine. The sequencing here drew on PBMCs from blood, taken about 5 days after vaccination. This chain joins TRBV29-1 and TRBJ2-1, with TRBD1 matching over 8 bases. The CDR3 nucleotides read TGCAGCGTTACAACAGGGGGTGGTGAGCAGTTCTTC. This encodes CSVTTGGGEQFF.